The 20 T cell receptor beta chains reported below all come from one sample, sequenced in a study of T cell repertoires in cytomegalovirus infection (dated by TCRdb to 2018 to 2020). The instrument given in TCRdb is Illumina HiSeq 1500. The public reads were run again by TCRdb, first through fastp at Q25 and then through MiXCR, and only productive beta chains were kept. Rows are combined by CDR3 protein, so each entry shows the most common genes and DNA. Counted in this sample were 400,000 or so distinct CDR3 sequences; approximately 18% of them appeared once. The ten largest make up less than 9.5% of the sample. The sample comprised PBMCs. The receptor set was obtained from a human donor in good health (CMV status not recorded). Some clones in this sample may be carry-over from other donors' samples.

This clonotype has at least ten counts. The chain has TRBV6-2 or TRBV6-3 and TRBJ2-2; 7 bases line up with TRBD2. Trimming removed 5 bases from V and 5 bases from J; junction bases left unmatched: 5. The CDR3 consists of 14 residues. From germline, CDR1 is MNHEY and CDR2 SVGEGT. In DNA form, the CDR3 reads TGTGCCAGCAGTAAACTAGCGCCTACCGGGGAGCTGTTTTTT. Its protein product is CASSKLAPTGELFF.

This clonotype was seen a few times. The chain is built from TRBV20-1 and TRBJ2-7; TRBD1 or TRBD2 may be the D gene (6 bases each). This CDR3 is built from 13 residues. The germline V gene encodes CDR1 DFQATT and CDR2 SNEGSKA (reference sequence). Deletions cut 5 bases from V and 1 base from J, with 12 bases between. CDR3 in amino acids: CSAWGADSYEQYF. CDR3 DNA sequence: TGCAGTGCTTGGGGGGCGGATTCCTACGAGCAGTACTTC.

This clonotype came up a few times. V is TRBV20-1 and J is TRBJ2-1, with 9 bases fitting TRBD1. Trimming cost V 6 bases and J 5 bases; bases outside gene matches: 8. CDR3 length: 14 residues. Germline V gene lookup returns CDR1 DFQATT and CDR2 SNEGSKA (reference sequence). Here the CDR3 DNA reads TGCAGTGCCAAAACAGGGGGCCCCGACAATGAGCAGTTCTTC. Protein: CSAKTGGPDNEQFF.

The V call is TRBV20-1, the J call TRBJ2-1; unclear D gene. The CDR3 has 14 residues. CDR1 and CDR2 from the germline V gene are DFQATT and SNEGSKA (reference sequence). Trimming cost V 6 bases and J 7 bases, with 19 bases left between them. The CDR3 nucleotides read TGCAGTGCGGTAGATGGTAGGTTGTGGAATGAGCAGTTCTTC. It translates to CSAVDGRLWNEQFF.

The V and J genes are TRBV20-1 and TRBJ2-3; tentatively, D is TRBD1 or TRBD2 (5 bases each). Trimming stripped 6 bases from V and 3 bases from J, with 13 bases between. This CDR3 is 13 amino acids long. Germline assignment: CDR1 DFQATT and CDR2 SNEGSKA (reference sequence). The CDR3 DNA is TGCAGTGCGCAAAGGGGAGAAACAGATACGCAGTATTTT. Its protein is CSAQRGETDTQYF.

This clonotype was recorded at least ten times. The genes are TRBV7-9 and TRBJ2-7; D perhaps matches TRBD1 (5 bases). Trimming pared 5 bases from V and 9 bases from J, leaving 29 bases between. The CDR3 totals 17 residues. Germline V lookup: CDR1 SEHNR, CDR2 FQNEAQ (reference sequence). In DNA, the CDR3 is TGTGCCAGCAGCCCCCGTATGGCAGAGGCAGGGATCTTTCTGCAGTACTTC. This translates into CASSPRMAEAGIFLQYF.

A few counts support this clonotype. The chain combines TRBV5-1 with TRBJ1-2; the D gene is possibly TRBD1 (6 bases). This CDR3 comprises 13 residues. Trimming cost V 4 bases and J 2 bases, with 9 bases left between them. Germline V gene lookup returns CDR1 SGHRS and CDR2 YFSETQ. The DNA for the CDR3 is TGCGCCAGCAGCGCAGGGGACAACTATGGCTACACCTTC. Translated: CASSAGDNYGYTF.

This clonotype was recorded a few times. The chain is built from TRBV7-2 and TRBJ2-4; possible D gene TRBD2, 6 bases. Germline values: CDR1 SGHTA, CDR2 FQGNSA. The CDR3 runs to 19 residues. V gave up 1 base and J gave up 2 bases, with 21 bases separating them. The CDR3 DNA follows: TGTGCCAGCAGCTTAGTCAGCGGTGAGGGTGCGGGGACCAAAAACATTCAGTACTTC. Its protein is CASSLVSGEGAGTKNIQYF.

About this clonotype itself: Its ends do not fully match the called genes, so a read error is possible. The V call is TRBV11-2, the J call TRBJ2-5; maybe TRBD2 (6 bases). The CDR3 spans 12 residues. The germline CDR1 and CDR2 sequences are SGHAT and FQNNGV. CDR3 nucleotide sequence: TGTACCAGCATCTCCCGGGGGGAGACCCAGTACTTC. As protein: CTSISRGETQYF.

There are a few counts of this clonotype. The chain is built from TRBV5-5 and TRBJ1-1, with 7 bases fitting TRBD1. The CDR3 is 13 amino acids. After removal of 4 bases from V and 4 bases from J, the junction contained 4 bases not matched to a gene. Germline values: CDR1 SGHKS, CDR2 YYEKEE (reference sequence). The CDR3 loop reads CASSTAGGTEAFF. The CDR3 DNA follows: TGTGCCAGCAGCACCGCAGGGGGCACTGAAGCTTTCTTT.

This clonotype was detected a few times. The CDR3 sequence is CASSLLGGGQPQHF. In nucleotides, the CDR3 is TGTGCCAGCAGCTTATTAGGGGGCGGTCAGCCCCAGCATTTT. The V gene is TRBV7-6, the J gene TRBJ1-5; 7 nucleotides match TRBD1. In germline, CDR1 is SGHVS, CDR2 FNYEAQ. With 2 bases clipped from V and 6 bases from J, the junction kept 4 bases outside the gene matches. CDR3 length: 14 amino acids. Variable domain in full (rest from reference TRBV7-6 and TRBJ1-5): GAGVSQSPRYKVTKRGQDVALRCDPISGHVSLYWYRQALGQGPEFLTYFNYEAQQDKSGLPNDRFSAERPEGSISTLTIQRTEQRDSAMYRCASSLLGGGQPQHFGDGTRLSIL.

This clonotype was counted a few times. This chain joins TRBV7-6 and TRBJ1-1; the D is unclear. The length of the CDR3 is 14 residues. Trimming stripped 2 bases from V and 5 bases from J, with 12 bases between. Germline CDR1 and CDR2: SGHVS and FNYEAQ. The CDR3 nucleotides are TGTGCCAGCAGCTTAATTGATGGGCAAACTGAAGCTTTCTTT. Its translation: CASSLIDGQTEAFF.

V and J are TRBV7-9 and TRBJ2-7; a weak D match, TRBD1 (5 bases). The germline V gene has CDR1 SEHNR and CDR2 FQNEAQ (reference sequence). V shed 5 bases and J shed 4 bases, with 9 bases lying between them. CDR3 length: 12 residues. The CDR3 nucleotides read TGTGCCAGCAGCGATGACAGTTACGAGCAGTACTTC. Its translation: CASSDDSYEQYF.

V gene TRBV28 combines with J gene TRBJ1-4; D may be TRBD1 (5 bases). The germline V gene has CDR1 MDHEN and CDR2 SYDVKM. V gave up 6 bases and J gave up 5 bases, with 16 bases separating them. There are 15 residues in the CDR3. As DNA, the CDR3 is TGTGCCAGCAGCTCCTCAGGGCAGGGCAATGAAAAACTGTTTTTT. Its protein product is CASSSSGQGNEKLFF.

The chain combines TRBV5-1 with TRBJ1-4; TRBD1 is a possible D gene (5 bases). Trimming pared 4 bases from V and 10 bases from J, leaving 14 bases between. Germline loops: CDR1 SGHRS, CDR2 YFSETQ. CDR3 length equals 13 residues. CDR3 nucleotides: TGCGCCAGCAGCACAGGCCAGCTGGGAAAACTGTTTTTT. Translated: CASSTGQLGKLFF.

The table lists this clonotype with a few counts. This chain links TRBV27 with TRBJ1-1; a possible D gene is TRBD1 (5 bases). Germline-derived CDR1 and CDR2 are MNHEY and SMNVEV (reference sequence). Trimming took 6 bases from V and 2 from J, leaving 19 bases between them. The CDR3 extends over 16 amino acids. The DNA for the CDR3 is TGTGCCAGCAGCAAACCGCCAGGGTCCCTTAACACTGAAGCTTTCTTT. Its translation: CASSKPPGSLNTEAFF.

This chain uses TRBV9 with TRBJ2-2; D ambiguous. The CDR3 loop spans 15 amino acids. The V gene's germline CDR1 is SGDLS and CDR2 YYNGEE. V shed 0 bases and J shed 6 bases, with 12 bases lying between them. The CDR3 protein is CASSVGGRDAGELFF. CDR3 DNA sequence: TGTGCCAGCAGCGTAGGAGGAAGAGACGCCGGGGAGCTGTTTTTT.

This clonotype has ten or more counts. J is TRBJ2-1 and V is TRBV11-2; D is ambiguous. This CDR3 contains 15 residues. Between the trimmed V and J ends, which lost 5 bases and 1 base, there was a span of 12 bases. Germline V gives CDR1 SGHAT, CDR2 FQNNGV. The CDR3 nucleotides read TGTGCCAGCAGCCCCTCCCTGGGTTCCTACAATGAGCAGTTCTTC. It translates to CASSPSLGSYNEQFF.

A remark on this clonotype: A much more abundant neighbour one base away suggests this may be a read error. The J gene is TRBJ2-2, the V gene TRBV6-8, with a weak D call TRBD1 (6 bases). The CDR3 sequence is 16 residues long. Germline loops: CDR1 MNHGY, CDR2 SAAAGT. CDR3 in DNA: TGTCCCAGCAGGGGCAACATTCCGGGGAACACCGGGGAGCTGTTTTTT. Translating gives CPSRGNIPGNTGELFF.

This clonotype showed up just a few times. The J gene is TRBJ1-2, the V gene TRBV28; 8 bases fit TRBD1. The CDR3 covers 15 residues. V shed 5 bases and J 4 bases; nucleotides not matched to a gene: 9. The V gene's germline CDR1 is MDHEN and CDR2 SYDVKM. This CDR3 is CASSPFGQGSYGYTF. The DNA for the CDR3 is TGTGCCAGCAGTCCGTTCGGACAGGGAAGCTATGGCTACACCTTC.